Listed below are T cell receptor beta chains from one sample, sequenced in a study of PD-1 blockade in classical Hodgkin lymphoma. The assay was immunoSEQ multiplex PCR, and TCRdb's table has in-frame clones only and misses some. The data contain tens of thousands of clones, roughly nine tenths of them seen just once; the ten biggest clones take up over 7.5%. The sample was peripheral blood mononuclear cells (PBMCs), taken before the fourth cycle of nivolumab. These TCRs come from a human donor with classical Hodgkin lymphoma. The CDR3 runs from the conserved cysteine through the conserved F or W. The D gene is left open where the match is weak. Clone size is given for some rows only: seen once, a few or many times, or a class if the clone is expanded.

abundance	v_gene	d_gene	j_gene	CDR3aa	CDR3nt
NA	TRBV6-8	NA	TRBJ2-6	CASSLRVTGANVLTF	TGTGCCAGCAGTCTCCGGGTGACTGGGGCCAACGTCCTGACTTTC
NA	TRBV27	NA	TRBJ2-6	CASSLLRGSGANVLTF	TGTGCCAGCAGTTTATTGAGAGGATCTGGGGCCAACGTCCTGACTTTC
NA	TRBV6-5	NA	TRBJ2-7	CASSYSSGNLYEQYF	TGTGCCAGCAGTTACTCGTCAGGGAACCTCTACGAGCAGTACTTC
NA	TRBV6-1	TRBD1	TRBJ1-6	CASETGGYNSPLHF	TGTGCCAGCGAAACAGGGGGCTATAATTCACCCCTCCACTTT
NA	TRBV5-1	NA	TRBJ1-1	CASSLELMNTEAFF	TGCGCCAGCAGCTTGGAGCTGATGAACACTGAAGCTTTCTTT
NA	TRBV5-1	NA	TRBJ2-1	CASSLEGGGHNEQFF	TGCGCCAGCAGCTTGGAGGGAGGGGGCCACAATGAGCAGTTCTTC
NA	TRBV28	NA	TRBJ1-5	CASSLPNQPQHF	TGTGCCAGCAGTTTGCCAAATCAGCCCCAGCATTTT
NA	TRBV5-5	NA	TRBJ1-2	CASSLAGNGYTF	TGTGCCAGCAGCTTAGCAGGAAATGGCTACACCTTC
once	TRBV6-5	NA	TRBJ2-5	CASRPRARWETQYF	TGTGCCAGCAGGCCCAGGGCCCGATGGGAGACCCAGTACTTC
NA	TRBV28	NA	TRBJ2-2	CASSTRKGQPLMDTGELFF	TGTGCCAGCAGTACCCGGAAAGGACAGCCCCTTATGGACACCGGGGAGCTGTTTTTT
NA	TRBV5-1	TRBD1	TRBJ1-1	CASSSDRGDRNTEAFF	TGCGCCAGCAGCTCTGACAGGGGCGACAGGAACACTGAAGCTTTCTTT
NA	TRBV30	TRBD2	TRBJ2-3	CAWRLAGGLDTQYF	TGTGCCTGGAGACTAGCGGGGGGGCTGGATACGCAGTATTTT
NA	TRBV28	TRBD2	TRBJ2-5	CASRIAGGQETQYF	TGTGCCAGCAGGATAGCGGGGGGGCAAGAGACCCAGTACTTC
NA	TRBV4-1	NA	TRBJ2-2	CASRREANTGELFF	TGCGCCAGCCGGAGAGAAGCGAACACCGGGGAGCTGTTTTTT
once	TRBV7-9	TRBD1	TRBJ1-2	CASSWGQNYGYTF	TGTGCCAGCAGCTGGGGACAGAACTATGGCTACACCTTC
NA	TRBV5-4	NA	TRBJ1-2	CASSLRRDYGYTF	TGTGCCAGCAGCCTGCGGCGGGACTATGGCTACACCTTC
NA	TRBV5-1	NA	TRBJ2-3	CASSRTTSTDTQYF	TGCGCCAGCAGCCGGACAACTAGCACAGATACGCAGTATTTT
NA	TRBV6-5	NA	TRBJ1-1	CASSYLPGGATGAFF	TGTGCCAGCAGTTACCTCCCCGGCGGTGCCACGGGGGCTTTCTTT
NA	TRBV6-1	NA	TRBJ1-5	CAANRDYSNQPQHF	TGTGCCGCAAACAGGGACTATAGCAATCAGCCCCAGCATTTT
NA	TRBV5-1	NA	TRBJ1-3	CASSLRSDRNTIYF	TGCGCCAGCAGCTTGAGGTCAGACCGAAACACCATATATTTT
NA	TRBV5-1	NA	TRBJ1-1	CASSLLGNTEAFF	TGCGCCAGCAGCTTGTTGGGGAACACTGAAGCTTTCTTT
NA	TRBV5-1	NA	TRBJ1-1	CASSLVGGPTEAFF	TGCGCCAGCAGCTTGGTTGGGGGGCCGACTGAAGCTTTCTTT
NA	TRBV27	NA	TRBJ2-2	CASKARLAPGELFF	TGTGCCAGCAAGGCCCGTCTAGCGCCCGGGGAGCTGTTTTTT
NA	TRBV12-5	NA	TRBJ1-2	CASGLGQTYGYTF	TGTGCTAGTGGTTTGGGACAGACCTATGGCTACACCTTC
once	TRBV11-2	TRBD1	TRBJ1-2	CASSLVQGAGYGYTF	TGTGCCAGCAGCTTAGTGCAGGGGGCTGGCTATGGCTACACCTTC
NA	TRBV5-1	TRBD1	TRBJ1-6	CASSLTGGQGALHF	TGCGCCAGCAGCTTGACAGGGGGCCAAGGGGCCCTCCACTTT
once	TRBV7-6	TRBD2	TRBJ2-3	CASSPLGSGLPGDTQYF	TGTGCCAGCAGCCCGTTGGGTAGCGGGCTACCTGGGGATACGCAGTATTTT
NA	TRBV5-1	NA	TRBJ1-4	CASSLGGGVGEKLFF	TGCGCCAGCAGCTTGGGAGGAGGGGTTGGCGAAAAACTGTTTTTT
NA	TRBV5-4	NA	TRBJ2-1	CASSLGGPSYNEQFF	TGTGCCAGCAGCTTAGGCGGTCCCTCCTACAATGAGCAGTTCTTC
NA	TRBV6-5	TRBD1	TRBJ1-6	CASSWTGPSPLHF	TGTGCCAGCAGTTGGACAGGTCCTTCACCCCTCCACTTT
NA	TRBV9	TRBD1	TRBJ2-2	CASSVVGRTGVGGELFF	TGTGCCAGCAGCGTAGTTGGTCGGACAGGGGTTGGCGGGGAGCTGTTTTTT
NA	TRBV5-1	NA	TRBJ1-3	CASSLAGLSGNTIYF	TGCGCCAGCAGCTTAGCAGGCCTCTCTGGAAACACCATATATTTT
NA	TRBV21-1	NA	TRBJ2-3	CASPWGSTDTQYF	TGTGCCAGCCCATGGGGGAGCACAGATACGCAGTATTTT
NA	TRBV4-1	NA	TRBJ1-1	CASSQEEGLMNTEAFF	TGCGCCAGCAGCCAAGAGGAGGGTTTGATGAACACTGAAGCTTTCTTT
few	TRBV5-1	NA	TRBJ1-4	CASSQGRTNEKLFF	TGCGCCAGCAGCCAGGGACGGACTAATGAAAAACTGTTTTTT
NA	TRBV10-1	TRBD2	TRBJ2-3	CASSGQRGGRTDTQYF	TGCGCCAGCAGTGGCCAGCGGGGGGGCCGCACAGATACGCAGTATTTT
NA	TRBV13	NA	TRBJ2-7	CASSSTGNSYEQYF	TGTGCCAGCAGCTCTACAGGAAACTCCTACGAGCAGTACTTC
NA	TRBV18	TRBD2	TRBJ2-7	CASSVGTSGGTYEQYF	TGTGCCAGCTCAGTCGGGACTAGCGGGGGGACCTACGAGCAGTACTTC
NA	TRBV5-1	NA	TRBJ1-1	CASRVTPTGNTEAFF	TGCGCCAGCAGAGTGACGCCGACAGGGAACACTGAAGCTTTCTTT
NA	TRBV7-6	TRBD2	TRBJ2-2	CASSPSGGRDTGELFF	TGTGCCAGCAGCCCTAGCGGGGGCAGGGACACCGGGGAGCTGTTTTTT
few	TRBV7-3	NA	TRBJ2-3	CASSSQAGLNTDTQYF	TGTGCCAGCAGCTCCCAGGCGGGACTGAACACAGATACGCAGTATTTT
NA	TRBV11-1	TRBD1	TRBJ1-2	CASSRDRVASDGYTF	TGTGCCAGCAGTAGAGACAGGGTGGCGTCAGATGGCTACACCTTC
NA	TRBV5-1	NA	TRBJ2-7	CASSTAGGQGEQYF	TGCGCCAGCAGCACGGCCGGGGGTCAGGGCGAGCAGTACTTC
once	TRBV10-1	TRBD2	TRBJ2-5	CASSDRASGKETQYF	TGCGCCAGCAGTGATCGGGCTAGCGGAAAAGAGACCCAGTACTTC
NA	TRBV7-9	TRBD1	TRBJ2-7	CASNPTGLIEQYF	TGTGCCAGCAACCCGACAGGGTTGATTGAGCAGTACTTC
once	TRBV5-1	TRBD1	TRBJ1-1	CASSLRTGGYTEAFF	TGCGCCAGCAGCTTGAGGACAGGGGGTTACACTGAAGCTTTCTTT
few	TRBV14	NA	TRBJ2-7	CASSLGRGQESEQYF	TGTGCCAGCAGCTTGGGGAGGGGACAGGAGTCCGAGCAGTACTTC
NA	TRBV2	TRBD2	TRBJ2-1	CAGGTSGGGEQFF	TGTGCCGGAGGGACTAGCGGGGGAGGTGAGCAGTTCTTC
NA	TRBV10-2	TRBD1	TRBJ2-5	CASSDPGTVSETQYF	TGCGCCAGCAGCGATCCCGGGACAGTTTCAGAGACCCAGTACTTC
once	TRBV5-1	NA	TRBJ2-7	CASSLQEKSYEQYF	TGCGCCAGCAGCTTACAGGAGAAATCCTACGAGCAGTACTTC
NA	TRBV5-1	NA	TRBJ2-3	CASSPQRLSTDTQYF	TGCGCCAGCAGCCCACAGCGTCTTAGCACAGATACGCAGTATTTT
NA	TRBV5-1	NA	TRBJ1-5	CASSLEAGSNQPQHF	TGCGCCAGCAGCTTGGAGGCCGGTAGCAATCAGCCCCAGCATTTT
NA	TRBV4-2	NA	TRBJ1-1	CASSQVPDTEAFF	TGTGCCAGCAGCCAAGTCCCCGACACTGAAGCTTTCTTT
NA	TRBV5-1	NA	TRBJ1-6	CASSLAGGKESPLHF	TGCGCCAGCAGCTTGGCGGGGGGGAAAGAGTCACCCCTCCACTTT
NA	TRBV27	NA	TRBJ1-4	CASSFFGRTASEKLFF	TGTGCCAGCAGTTTTTTTGGACGGACAGCCTCCGAAAAACTGTTTTTT
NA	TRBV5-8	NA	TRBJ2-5	CASSPRVGVRETQYF	TGTGCCAGCAGCCCGCGTGTCGGGGTACGGGAGACCCAGTACTTC
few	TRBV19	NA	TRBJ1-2	CASSMTVGGGYTF	TGTGCCAGTAGTATGACGGTTGGAGGGGGCTACACCTTC